The clone carrying this TCR beta chain was picked up a small number of times. The antigen remains unidentified. The PCR had 60 Vbeta and 13 Jbeta primers. Repertoires were generated with immunoSEQ multiplex PCR, while TCRdb's copy carries only in-frame clones and drops some. In the table there are 150,000 to 200,000 clones, about four fifths of which are singletons. V was shortened by 3 bases and J by 3 bases, with 14 bases between the two germline ends. CDR1 SGHVS and CDR2 FQNEAQ come from the germline V gene. The CDR3 loop spans 16 amino acids. The data originate from a study of cytomegalovirus exposure and HLA in healthy donors. The study's findings and limits: An analysis was carried out later, and it reportedly showed fewer N-insertions in an Asian-associated ancestry cluster than the approximately 610-donor mean. Later, an analysis found that common viral pathogens appeared to be linked with several of the most significant clusters.

The sequenced sample consisted of PBMCs. The source is a woman aged 25 to 45 in good health and CMV-seropositive. V and J are TRBV7-8 and TRBJ2-2, with a weak D call TRBD2 (7 bases). The CDR3 protein is CASSLGGGGYTGELFF. The CDR3 DNA follows: TGTGCCAGCAGCTTGGGTGGGGGGGGCTACACCGGGGAGCTGTTTTTT.